The source of this TCR beta chain is a study of T cells in Graves' hyperthyroidism and ophthalmopathy. This clonotype appeared many times. The study left out patients who had uncontrolled infection, other autoimmune disease, pregnancy or lactation. Trimming took 4 bases from V and 2 from J, leaving 11 bases between them. CDR1 SGHVS and CDR2 FQNEAQ come from the germline V gene. This CDR3 spans 14 amino acids. RNA transcripts yielded amplified TCR beta CDR3 regions. First-round RT-PCR of the TCR CDR3 relied on the HTBI primer set. TCRdb processed the multiplex PCR reads anew with MiXCR; each CDR3 protein has one entry. Of 750,000 to 950,000 distinct CDR3 sequences listed, 35% to 40% are singletons.

Sequencing used blood. The clonotype was recovered from a young man with Graves' hyperthyroidism. The V and J genes are TRBV7-8 and TRBJ2-5; maybe TRBD1 (6 bases). CDR3 residues: CASSSGHMQETQYF. In DNA, the CDR3 is TGTGCCAGCAGCTCGGGACACATGCAAGAGACCCAGTACTTC.